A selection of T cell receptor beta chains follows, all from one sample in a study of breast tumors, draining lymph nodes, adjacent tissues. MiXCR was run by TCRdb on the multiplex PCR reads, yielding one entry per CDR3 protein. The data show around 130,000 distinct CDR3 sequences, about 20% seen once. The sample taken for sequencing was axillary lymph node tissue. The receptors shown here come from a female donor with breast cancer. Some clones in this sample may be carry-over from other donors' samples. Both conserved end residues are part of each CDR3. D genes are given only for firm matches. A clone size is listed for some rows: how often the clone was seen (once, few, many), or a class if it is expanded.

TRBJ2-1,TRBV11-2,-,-,TGTGCCAGCAGCCCTCGGACGGGGAGCTCCTACAATGAGCAGTTCTTC,CASSPRTGSSYNEQFF
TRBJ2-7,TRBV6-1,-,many,TGTGCCAGCAGTGAAGCGAAAGTATGGGGGGACGAGCAGTACTTC,CASSEAKVWGDEQYF
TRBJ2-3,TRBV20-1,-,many,TGCAGTGCTAGATCCCCCGGGACCAGAGACCGAGATACGCAGTATTTT,CSARSPGTRDRDTQYF
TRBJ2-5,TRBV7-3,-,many,TGTGCCAGCAGCTTATTGGAGGGGGGGGCCCAGTACTTC,CASSLLEGGAQYF
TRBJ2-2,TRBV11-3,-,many,TGTGCCAGCAGCTCTCAGGGGACTGGTGCCGGGGAGCTGTTTTTT,CASSSQGTGAGELFF
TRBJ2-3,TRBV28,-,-,TGTGCCAGCAGTCGAGATACGCAGTATTTT,CASSRDTQYF
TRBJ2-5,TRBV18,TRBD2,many,TGTGCCAGCTCACCAATCGGACTAGCGGGAGCCCCAGAGACCCAGTACTTC,CASSPIGLAGAPETQYF
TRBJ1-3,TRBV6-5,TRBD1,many,TGTGCCAGCAGTTTAACAGGGGGTCTCTCTGGAAACACCATATATTTT,CASSLTGGLSGNTIYF
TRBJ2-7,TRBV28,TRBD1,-,TGTGCCAGCAGTCATGGGACAGGGGATCGGTACGAGCAGTACTTC,CASSHGTGDRYEQYF
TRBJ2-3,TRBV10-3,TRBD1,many,TGTGCCATCAGTGAGTCACCCCCGGGACAGGGTGCTTGGGCAGATACGCAGTATTTT,CAISESPPGQGAWADTQYF
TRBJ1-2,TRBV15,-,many,TGTGCCACCAGCAGAGCTCCAGCCAACTATGGCTACACCTTC,CATSRAPANYGYTF
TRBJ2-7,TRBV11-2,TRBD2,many,TGTGCCAGCAGCTTAGGGCTAGCGGGGGGATACGAGCAGTACTTC,CASSLGLAGGYEQYF
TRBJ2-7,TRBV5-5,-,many,TGTGCCAGCAGCCCAGTGGACTCAAACTCCTACGAGCAGTACTTC,CASSPVDSNSYEQYF
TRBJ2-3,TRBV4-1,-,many,TGCGCCAGCAGCCAACCCGGGTCTAAAGATACGCAGTATTTT,CASSQPGSKDTQYF
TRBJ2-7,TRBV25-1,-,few,TGTGCCAGCAGTGAATACGGGAACTACGAGCAGTACTTC,CASSEYGNYEQYF
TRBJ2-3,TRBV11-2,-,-,TGTGCCAGCAGCCCAGGACCCTACACAGATACGCAGTATTTT,CASSPGPYTDTQYF
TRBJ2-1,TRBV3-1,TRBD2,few,TGTGCCAGCAGCCTGGGAGGGAGCGGGAGTTTCTACAATGAGCAGTTCTTC,CASSLGGSGSFYNEQFF
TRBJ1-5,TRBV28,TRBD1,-,TGTGCCAGCAGTTTTGGACAGGGGTTAAATCAGCCCCAGCATTTT,CASSFGQGLNQPQHF
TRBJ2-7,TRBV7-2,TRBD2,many,TGTGCCAGCAGCTTAGGGGGGACTAGCGGGTTTACCTACGAGCAGTACTTC,CASSLGGTSGFTYEQYF
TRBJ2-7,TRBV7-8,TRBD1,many,TGTGCCAGCAGCCCGGACAGGCTCACCTACGAGCAGTACTTC,CASSPDRLTYEQYF
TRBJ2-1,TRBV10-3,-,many,TGTGCCATCAGAGCCTCCCGGGACAATGAGCAGTTCTTC,CAIRASRDNEQFF
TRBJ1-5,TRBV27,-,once,TGTGCCTGCAGTTTAAAATTACCCGGCAATCAGCCCCAGCATTTT,CACSLKLPGNQPQHF
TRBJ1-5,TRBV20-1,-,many,TGCAGTGCTAGAGGTTCGTCCGGCAGCTTATGGAGCAATCAGCCCCAGCATTTT,CSARGSSGSLWSNQPQHF
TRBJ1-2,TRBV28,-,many,TGTGCCAGCAGTTTCGTAAGGGCAGGCTATGGCTACACCTTC,CASSFVRAGYGYTF
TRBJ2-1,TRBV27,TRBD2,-,TGTGCCAGCAGTTTACCGACTAGCGGGTCCTACAATGAGCAGTTCTTC,CASSLPTSGSYNEQFF
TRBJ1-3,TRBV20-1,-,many,TGCAGTGCTAGAGTGGCCTCTGGAAACACCATATATTTT,CSARVASGNTIYF
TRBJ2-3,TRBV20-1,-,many,TGCAGTGCGGTGTCTAGTCGGATGAGCACAGATACGCAGTATTTT,CSAVSSRMSTDTQYF
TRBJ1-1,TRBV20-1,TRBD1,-,TGCAGTGCCCGACAGGGGGCAACTGAAGCTTTCTTT,CSARQGATEAFF
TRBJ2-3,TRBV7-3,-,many,TGTGCCAGCAGCACCACAGGCGGAAGCACAGATACGCAGTATTTT,CASSTTGGSTDTQYF
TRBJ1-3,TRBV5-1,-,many,TGCGCCAGCAGCTTGGCCTGGGGGGTGGCCGGAAACACCATATATTTT,CASSLAWGVAGNTIYF
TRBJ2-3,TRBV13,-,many,TGTGCCAGCAGCTACGGACACCCATCGGGCACAGATACGCAGTATTTT,CASSYGHPSGTDTQYF
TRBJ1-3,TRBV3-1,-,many,TGTGCCAGCCTCGGACTAGGTGGAAACACCATATATTTT,CASLGLGGNTIYF
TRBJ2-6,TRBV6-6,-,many,TGTGCCAGCAGTCAAGGACCCAGCTCTGGGGCCAACGTCCTGACTTTC,CASSQGPSSGANVLTF
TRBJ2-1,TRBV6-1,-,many,TGTGCCAGCAGTTTGGGAAAAAGCTCCTACAATGAGCAGTTCTTC,CASSLGKSSYNEQFF
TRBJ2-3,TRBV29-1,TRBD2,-,TGCAGCGGGGGGGGGAGCACAGATACGCAGTATTTT,CSGGGSTDTQYF
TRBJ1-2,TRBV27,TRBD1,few,TGTGCCAGCAGTTTAAAGGACAGGGGCCTCCGAGGCTATGGCTACACCTTC,CASSLKDRGLRGYGYTF
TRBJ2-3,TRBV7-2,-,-,TGTGCCAGCAGCTCAGTAACAGGGTCCTCCTACACAGATACGCAGTATTTT,CASSSVTGSSYTDTQYF
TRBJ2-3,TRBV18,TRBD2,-,TGTGCCAGCTCAACAACTAGCGGGAGCGCAGATACGCAGTATTTT,CASSTTSGSADTQYF
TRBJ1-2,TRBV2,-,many,TGTGCCAGCACCCTTCAGGGAGGAGATGGCTACACCTTC,CASTLQGGDGYTF
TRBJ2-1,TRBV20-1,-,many,TGCAGTGCTAGAGATGGGACGGGTCAAAGCTCCTACAATGAGCAGTTCTTC,CSARDGTGQSSYNEQFF
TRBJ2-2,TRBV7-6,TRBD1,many,TGTGCCAGCAGCTTAAGGGACAGGGGAACCGGGGAGCTGTTTTTT,CASSLRDRGTGELFF
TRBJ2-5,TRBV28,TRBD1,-,TGTGCCAGCAGCCCGGGACAGGGGGCTGTCGCTTTCCAAGAGACCCAGTACTTC,CASSPGQGAVAFQETQYF
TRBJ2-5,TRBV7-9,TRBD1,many,TGTGCCAGCAGGGAGGGGACAGGGGGCGACTATTTAGAGACCCAGTACTTC,CASREGTGGDYLETQYF
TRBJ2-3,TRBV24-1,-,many,TGTGCCACTGGCCGGACGGCAGATACGCAGTATTTT,CATGRTADTQYF
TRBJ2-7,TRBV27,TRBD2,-,TGTGCCAGCTCTCCCGGAGCTAGCGGGAGCTTCAACAAGCAGTACTTC,CASSPGASGSFNKQYF
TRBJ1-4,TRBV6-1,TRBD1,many,TGTGCCAGCGACCGCGGTGGACAGGGAGATGAAAAACTGTTTTTT,CASDRGGQGDEKLFF
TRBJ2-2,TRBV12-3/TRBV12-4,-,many,TGTGCCAGCAGTTGGCCGAATCGGCCCGGGGAGCTGTTTTTT,CASSWPNRPGELFF
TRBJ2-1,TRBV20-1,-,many,TGCAGTGCCCCTCTTACTGGAAATGAGCAGTTCTTC,CSAPLTGNEQFF
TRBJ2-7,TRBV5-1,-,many,TGCGCCAGCAGCTTCAGGGGCGGCTACGAGCAGTACTTC,CASSFRGGYEQYF